Following are 24 T cell receptor beta chains from one sample sequenced in a study of OX40 agonist ivuxolimab in advanced cancers. TCRdb's table, derived via immunoSEQ multiplex PCR, lists solely in-frame clones and lacks some. The sample has 39,000 or so clones; roughly 90% are singletons. Sequenced material: CD4+ or CD8+ T cells sorted from blood, taken in a trial of the OX40 agonist ivuxolimab. These receptors were obtained from an adult with an advanced solid tumor such as melanoma, head and neck, liver or kidney cancer.

The chain has TRBV19 and TRBJ2-1, with D perhaps TRBD1 or TRBD2 (5 bases each). CDR1 and CDR2 from the germline V gene are LNHDA and SQIVND (reference sequence). CDR3 size: 15 residues. V was cut by 3 bases and J by 4 bases, with 13 bases left in between. The CDR3 protein is CASSIDRGLYNEQFF. CDR3 nucleotides: TGTGCCAGTAGTATCGACAGAGGACTTTACAATGAGCAGTTCTTC.

J is TRBJ1-1 and V is TRBV5-1, with D perhaps matching TRBD1 (5 bases). V was cut by 0 bases and J by 3 bases, with 9 bases left in between. This CDR3 has 14 amino acids. Germline assignment: CDR1 SGHRS and CDR2 YFSETQ. The CDR3 DNA is TGCGCCAGCAGCTTGGCGGGAGGGGACACTGAAGCTTTCTTT. This codes for CASSLAGGDTEAFF.

V is TRBV6-1 and J is TRBJ1-4; 7 positions agree with TRBD1. CDR1 and CDR2 (germline): MNHNS, SASEGT. This CDR3 contains 17 residues. V dropped 3 bases and J dropped 3; count of bases not matched to a gene: 10. CDR3 region: CASSDEPGGVPNEKLFF. The CDR3 DNA reads as TGTGCCAGCAGTGATGAGCCAGGGGGGGTTCCTAATGAAAAACTGTTTTTT.

The rearrangement links TRBV6-5 to TRBJ1-5; possible D gene TRBD1, 6 bases. The CDR3 spans 14 residues. Germline values: CDR1 MNHEY, CDR2 SVGAGI. The germline V and J ends were trimmed by 2 bases and 9 bases, with 14 bases remaining between them. The CDR3 nucleotides are TGTGCCAGCAGTTACCAGGGGAGGGATGCGCCCCAGCATTTT. As protein: CASSYQGRDAPQHF.

The chain combines TRBV30 with TRBJ2-5; D is unclear. The CDR3 totals 12 residues. Germline CDR1 reads GTSNPN; CDR2 reads SVGIG (reference sequence). V shed 1 base and J shed 0 bases, with 3 bases lying between them. The CDR3 sequence: CAWSDYQETQYF. As DNA, the CDR3 is TGTGCCTGGAGTGACTACCAAGAGACCCAGTACTTC.

The J gene is TRBJ1-2, the V gene TRBV4-3, with D unresolved. V dropped 2 bases and J dropped 3 bases, with 10 bases sitting between them. This CDR3 spans 14 amino acids. Germline V gives CDR1 LGHNA, CDR2 YSLEER. This chain's CDR3 is CASSQMPTDYGYTF. In nucleotides, the CDR3 is TGCGCCAGCAGCCAAATGCCTACAGACTATGGCTACACCTTC.

The chain couples TRBV2 to TRBJ2-2; D may match TRBD1 or TRBD2 (5 bases each). The V gene lost 4 bases and the J gene lost 6 bases, with 9 bases spanning the gap. Germline V gene lookup returns CDR1 SNHLY and CDR2 FYNNEI. The CDR3 covers 13 residues. The CDR3 reads CASSVGEPGELFF. The CDR3 DNA follows: TGTGCCAGCAGTGTGGGGGAACCCGGGGAGCTGTTTTTT.

The chain has TRBV11-1 and TRBJ1-3; D is uncertain. The CDR3 covers 17 residues. V dropped 1 base and J dropped 2 bases, with 15 bases sitting between them. Per the germline V gene, CDR1 is SGHAT and CDR2 is FQDESV (reference sequence). The DNA for the CDR3 is TGTGCCAGCAGCTTAGTCTTCGGCCCTACGGCTGGAAACACCATATATTTT. Its translation: CASSLVFGPTAGNTIYF.

V is TRBV10-2 and J is TRBJ1-1, with D uncertain. The V and J ends lost 0 bases and 11 bases respectively, with 10 bases between them. CDR1 and CDR2 (germline): WSHSY, SAAADI. There are 12 residues in the CDR3. The CDR3 DNA reads TGCGCCAGCAGTGAGTCGGGTAGAAGGGCTTTCTTT. It is translated as CASSESGRRAFF.

The V and J genes are TRBV7-9 and TRBJ2-7, with D tentatively TRBD1 (6 bases). The germline gives CDR1 SEHNR, CDR2 FQNEAQ (reference sequence). The CDR3 length is 15 residues. The germline V and J ends were trimmed by 3 bases and 0 bases, with 12 bases remaining between them. The CDR3 here is CASSFEGGYSYEQYF. The CDR3 nucleotides read TGTGCCAGCAGCTTTGAAGGGGGATACTCCTACGAGCAGTACTTC.

J is TRBJ1-1 and V is TRBV9, with 7 bases fitting TRBD1. The CDR3 totals 13 residues. Germline loops: CDR1 SGDLS, CDR2 YYNGEE. The V gene end was trimmed by 4 bases and the J gene end by 6 bases; junction bases not matched to a gene: 6. The CDR3 here is CASSPGGRAEAFF. In DNA, the CDR3 is TGTGCCAGCAGCCCAGGGGGGCGGGCTGAAGCTTTCTTT.

V gene TRBV11-2 combines with J gene TRBJ1-2; 8 positions match TRBD1. In germline, CDR1 is SGHAT, CDR2 FQNNGV. This CDR3 contains 15 residues. V was clipped by 6 bases and J by 1 base; unmatched bases: 7. The CDR3 DNA is TGTGCCAGCAGGAAGCCGGGACAGGATAACTATGGCTACACCTTC. Protein: CASRKPGQDNYGYTF.

Written as DNA, the CDR3 is TGCGCCAGCAGCTTGGACGCAGGGCGGAGCACTGAAGCTTTCTTT. Its translation: CASSLDAGRSTEAFF. The chain has TRBV5-1 and TRBJ1-1; perhaps TRBD1 as D (5 bases). Germline V CDR1 and CDR2: SGHRS, YFSETQ. The V and J ends lost 0 bases and 4 bases respectively, with 13 bases between them. The CDR3 runs to 15 residues. Variable domain in full (rest from reference TRBV5-1 and TRBJ1-1): KAGVTQTPRYLIKTRGQQVTLSCSPISGHRSVSWYQQTPGQGLQFLFEYFSETQRNKGNFPGRFSGRQFSNSRSEMNVSTLELGDSALYLCASSLDAGRSTEAFFGQGTRLTVV.

This chain joins TRBV5-1 and TRBJ2-3; D is ambiguous. This CDR3 is 14 amino acids long. Trimming left V 1 base short and J 0 bases short, with 6 bases between. Germline loops: CDR1 SGHRS, CDR2 YFSETQ. This CDR3 is CASSLTPSTDTQYF. As DNA, the CDR3 is TGCGCCAGCAGCTTGACTCCTAGCACAGATACGCAGTATTTT.

The chain combines TRBV4-2 with TRBJ1-6, with D unclear. The germline V and J ends were trimmed by 0 bases and 8 bases, with 14 bases remaining between them. Looked up from germline, CDR1 is LGHNA and CDR2 is YNFKEQ. This CDR3 region has 16 residues. CDR3 sequence (DNA): TGTGCCAGCAGCCAAGATAAGGGTCTGATAGATTCACCCCTCCACTTT. Translated: CASSQDKGLIDSPLHF.

Of note for this clone: Germline and junction disagree at one end, which may indicate a read error. V gene TRBV29-1 combines with J gene TRBJ1-2, with D possibly being TRBD1 (6 bases). The CDR3 has 14 amino acids. Germline V lookup: CDR1 SQVTM, CDR2 ANQGSEA. DNA of the CDR3: TGCAGCCTTGAGAGGACAGCGCTCTCCTATGGCTACACCTTC. Translated, it gives CSLERTALSYGYTF.

The count of this clone is one. The V and J genes are TRBV2 and TRBJ1-5; perhaps TRBD1 as D (6 bases). Germline values: CDR1 SNHLY, CDR2 FYNNEI. This CDR3 is built from 16 residues. Trimming took off 7 bases at V and 0 bases at J, with 16 bases between the two ends. The CDR3 DNA reads TGTGCCAGCACTCCAGACAGGTTCTATAGCAATCAGCCCCAGCATTTT. As protein: CASTPDRFYSNQPQHF.

This clone was seen a single time. The genes are TRBV7-9 and TRBJ2-5, with D perhaps TRBD2 (6 bases). CDR1 and CDR2 from the germline V gene are SEHNR and FQNEAQ (reference sequence). This CDR3 has 15 residues. V lost 6 bases and J lost 7, with 21 bases in between. The CDR3 nucleotides read TGTGCCAGCAGTTCTCTAGCGAGGGCCCGAGGGACCCAGTACTTC. It translates to CASSSLARARGTQYF.

V usage is TRBV5-6 and J usage is TRBJ2-5, with 12 bases identical to TRBD2. Germline CDR1 reads SGHDT; CDR2 reads YYEEEE. The CDR3 spans 17 residues. Germline trimming cut 2 bases from V and 4 bases from J; bases unmatched to any gene: 9. The CDR3 nucleotides are TGTGCCAGCAGCTTACCTAGCGGGGGGGCGCTGGGAGAGACCCAGTACTTC. It yields the protein CASSLPSGGALGETQYF. The variable domain in full, completed from reference TRBV5-6 and TRBJ2-5, reads DAGVTQSPTHLIKTRGQQVTLRCSPKSGHDTVSWYQQALGQGPQFIFQYYEEEERQRGNFPDRFSGHQFPNYSSELNVNALLLGDSALYLCASSLPSGGALGETQYFGPGTRLLVL.

The chain joins TRBV11-2 to TRBJ2-2, with 7 bases identical to TRBD1. Germline V gives CDR1 SGHAT, CDR2 FQNNGV. CDR3 size: 15 residues. Trimming removed 5 bases from V and 6 bases from J; junction bases left unmatched: 9. In DNA, the CDR3 is TGTGCCAGCAGCACCACAGGGGTTAGCGCCGGGGAGCTGTTTTTT. This sequence encodes CASSTTGVSAGELFF.

Here the CDR3 reads CASSLAAGRAGEKLFF. CDR3 DNA sequence: TGTGCCAGCAGCTTAGCGGCAGGGAGGGCAGGTGAAAAACTGTTTTTT. The rearrangement joins TRBV7-9 to TRBJ1-4; D possibly corresponds to TRBD1 (5 bases). Germline V gene lookup returns CDR1 SEHNR and CDR2 FQNEAQ (reference sequence). The CDR3 contains 16 residues. The V and J ends lost 0 bases and 7 bases respectively, with 15 bases between them.

The genes are TRBV7-2 and TRBJ2-1; D is perhaps TRBD1 or TRBD2 (5 bases each). In germline, CDR1 is SGHTA, CDR2 FQGNSA. Trimming removed 4 bases from V and 5 bases from J, with 12 bases in between. The CDR3 is 14 residues long. The CDR3 DNA is TGTGCCAGCAGCTCTCCCGAGGGGCACAATGAGCAGTTCTTC. This codes for CASSSPEGHNEQFF.

This chain joins TRBV11-3 and TRBJ2-5; 12 bases are shared with TRBD2. Germline V lookup: CDR1 SGHNT, CDR2 YENEEA. V dropped 4 bases and J dropped 1; count of bases not matched to a gene: 7. This CDR3 is 17 amino acids long. CDR3 in amino acids: CASSSWTSGALQETQYF. The DNA for the CDR3 is TGTGCCAGCAGCTCCTGGACTAGCGGGGCCCTCCAAGAGACCCAGTACTTC.

In its sample, this clone was seen once. The J gene is TRBJ1-2, the V gene TRBV6-1; D unresolved. CDR3 length: 16 amino acids. With 1 base removed from V and 5 bases from J, the gap between germline ends came to 17 bases. CDR1 and CDR2 (germline): MNHNS, SASEGT. The CDR3 nucleotides are TGTGCCAGCAGTGAAGGTGGAGGTCCGGGATCTTATGGCTACACCTTC. This sequence encodes CASSEGGGPGSYGYTF.